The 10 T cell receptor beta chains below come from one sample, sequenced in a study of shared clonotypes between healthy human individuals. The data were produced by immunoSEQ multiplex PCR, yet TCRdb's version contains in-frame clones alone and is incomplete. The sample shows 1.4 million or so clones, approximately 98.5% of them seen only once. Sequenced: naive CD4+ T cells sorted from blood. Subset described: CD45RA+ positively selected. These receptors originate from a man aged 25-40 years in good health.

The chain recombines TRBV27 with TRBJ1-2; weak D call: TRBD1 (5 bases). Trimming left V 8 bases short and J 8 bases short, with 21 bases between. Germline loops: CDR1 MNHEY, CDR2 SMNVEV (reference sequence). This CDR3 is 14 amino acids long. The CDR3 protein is CASGRAQLPVGYTF. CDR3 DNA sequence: TGTGCCAGCGGCAGGGCGCAGCTACCTGTGGGCTACACCTTC.

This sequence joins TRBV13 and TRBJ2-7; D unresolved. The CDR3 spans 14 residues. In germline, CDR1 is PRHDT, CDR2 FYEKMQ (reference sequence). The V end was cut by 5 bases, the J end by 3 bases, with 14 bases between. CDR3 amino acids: CASSLPGPGYEQYF. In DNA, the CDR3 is TGTGCCAGCAGCCTTCCCGGGCCAGGCTACGAGCAGTACTTC.

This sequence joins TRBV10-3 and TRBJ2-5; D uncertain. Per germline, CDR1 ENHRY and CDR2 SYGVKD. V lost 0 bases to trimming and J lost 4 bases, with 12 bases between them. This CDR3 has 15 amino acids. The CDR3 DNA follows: TGTGCCATCAGTGAGTCGTCAGTTACCGCAGAGACCCAGTACTTC. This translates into CAISESSVTAETQYF.

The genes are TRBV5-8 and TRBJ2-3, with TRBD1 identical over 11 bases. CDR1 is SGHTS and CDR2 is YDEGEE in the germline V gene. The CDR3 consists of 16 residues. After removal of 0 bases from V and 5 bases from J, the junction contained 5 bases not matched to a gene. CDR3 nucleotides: TGTGCCAGCAGCTTGGGTCGGGACAGGGGGATAGATACGCAGTATTTT. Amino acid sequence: CASSLGRDRGIDTQYF.

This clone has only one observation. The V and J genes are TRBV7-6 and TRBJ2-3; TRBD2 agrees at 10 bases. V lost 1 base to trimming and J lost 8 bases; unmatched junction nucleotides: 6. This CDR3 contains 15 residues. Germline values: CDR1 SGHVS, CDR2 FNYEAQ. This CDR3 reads CASSLDLAGVATQYF. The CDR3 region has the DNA TGTGCCAGCAGCTTAGACCTAGCGGGAGTTGCTACGCAGTATTTT.

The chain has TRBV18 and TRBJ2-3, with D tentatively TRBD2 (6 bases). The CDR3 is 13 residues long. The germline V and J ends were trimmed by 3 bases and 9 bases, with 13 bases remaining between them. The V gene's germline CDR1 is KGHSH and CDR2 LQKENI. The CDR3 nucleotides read TGTGCCAGCTCACCGCTCAGGGAGGACACGCAGTATTTT. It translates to CASSPLREDTQYF.

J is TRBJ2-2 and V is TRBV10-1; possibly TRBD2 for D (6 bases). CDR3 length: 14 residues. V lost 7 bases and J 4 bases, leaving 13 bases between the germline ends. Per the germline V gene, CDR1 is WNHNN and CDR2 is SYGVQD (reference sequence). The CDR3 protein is CASNAGPGTGELFF. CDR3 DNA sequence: TGCGCCAGCAATGCGGGACCGGGCACCGGGGAGCTGTTTTTT.

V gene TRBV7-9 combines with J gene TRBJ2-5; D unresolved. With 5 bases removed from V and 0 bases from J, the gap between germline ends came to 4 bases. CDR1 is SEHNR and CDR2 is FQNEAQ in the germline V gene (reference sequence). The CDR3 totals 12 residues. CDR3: CASSRDQETQYF. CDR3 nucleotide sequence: TGTGCCAGCAGCCGGGACCAAGAGACCCAGTACTTC.

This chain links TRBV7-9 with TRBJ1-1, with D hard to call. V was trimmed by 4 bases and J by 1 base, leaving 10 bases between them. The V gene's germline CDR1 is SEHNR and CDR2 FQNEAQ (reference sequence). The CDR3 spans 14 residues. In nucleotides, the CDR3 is TGTGCCAGCAGCTCCGAGTCGGCGAACACTGAAGCTTTCTTT. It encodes CASSSESANTEAFF.

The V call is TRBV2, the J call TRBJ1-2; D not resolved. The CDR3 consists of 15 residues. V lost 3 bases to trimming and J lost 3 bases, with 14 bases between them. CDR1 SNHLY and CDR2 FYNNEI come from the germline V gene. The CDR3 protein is CASSEISRMHYGYTF. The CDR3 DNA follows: TGTGCCAGCAGTGAGATATCACGGATGCACTATGGCTACACCTTC.